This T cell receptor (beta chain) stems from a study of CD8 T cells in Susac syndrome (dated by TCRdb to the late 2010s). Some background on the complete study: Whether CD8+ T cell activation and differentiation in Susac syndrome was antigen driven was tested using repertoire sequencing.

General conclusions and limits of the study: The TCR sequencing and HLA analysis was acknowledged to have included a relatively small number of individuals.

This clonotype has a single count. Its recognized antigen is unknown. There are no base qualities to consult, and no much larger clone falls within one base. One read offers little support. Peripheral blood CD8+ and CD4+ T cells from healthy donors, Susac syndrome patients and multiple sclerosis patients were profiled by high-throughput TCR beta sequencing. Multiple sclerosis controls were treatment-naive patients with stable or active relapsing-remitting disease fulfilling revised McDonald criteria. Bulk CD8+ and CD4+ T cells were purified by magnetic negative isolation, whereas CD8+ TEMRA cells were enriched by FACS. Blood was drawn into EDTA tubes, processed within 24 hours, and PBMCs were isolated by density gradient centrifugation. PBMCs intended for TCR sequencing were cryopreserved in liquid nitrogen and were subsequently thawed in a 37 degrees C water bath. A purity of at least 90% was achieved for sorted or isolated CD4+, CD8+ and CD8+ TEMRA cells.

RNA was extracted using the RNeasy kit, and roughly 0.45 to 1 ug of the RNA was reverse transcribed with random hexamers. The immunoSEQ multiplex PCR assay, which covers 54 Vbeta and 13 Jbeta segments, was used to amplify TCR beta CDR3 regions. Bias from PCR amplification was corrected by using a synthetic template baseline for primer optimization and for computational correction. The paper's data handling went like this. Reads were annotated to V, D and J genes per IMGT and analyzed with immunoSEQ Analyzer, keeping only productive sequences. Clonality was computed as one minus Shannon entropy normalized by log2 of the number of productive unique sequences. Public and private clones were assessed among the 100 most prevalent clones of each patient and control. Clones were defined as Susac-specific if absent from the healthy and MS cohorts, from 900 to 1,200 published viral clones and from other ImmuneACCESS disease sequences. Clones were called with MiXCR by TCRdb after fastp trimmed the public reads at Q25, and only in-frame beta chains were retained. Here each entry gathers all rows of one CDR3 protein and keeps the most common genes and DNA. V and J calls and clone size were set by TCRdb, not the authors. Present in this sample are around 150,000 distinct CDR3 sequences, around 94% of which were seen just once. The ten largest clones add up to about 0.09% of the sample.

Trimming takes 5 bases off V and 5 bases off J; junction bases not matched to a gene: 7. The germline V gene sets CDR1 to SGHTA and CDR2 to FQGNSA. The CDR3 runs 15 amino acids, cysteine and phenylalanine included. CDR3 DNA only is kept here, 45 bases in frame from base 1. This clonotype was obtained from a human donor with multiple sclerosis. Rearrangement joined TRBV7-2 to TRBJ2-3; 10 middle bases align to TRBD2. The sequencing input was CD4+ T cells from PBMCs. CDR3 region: CASSPSGSRVDTQYF. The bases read TGTGCCAGCAGCCCTAGCGGGAGCAGGGTAGATACGCAGTATTTT.